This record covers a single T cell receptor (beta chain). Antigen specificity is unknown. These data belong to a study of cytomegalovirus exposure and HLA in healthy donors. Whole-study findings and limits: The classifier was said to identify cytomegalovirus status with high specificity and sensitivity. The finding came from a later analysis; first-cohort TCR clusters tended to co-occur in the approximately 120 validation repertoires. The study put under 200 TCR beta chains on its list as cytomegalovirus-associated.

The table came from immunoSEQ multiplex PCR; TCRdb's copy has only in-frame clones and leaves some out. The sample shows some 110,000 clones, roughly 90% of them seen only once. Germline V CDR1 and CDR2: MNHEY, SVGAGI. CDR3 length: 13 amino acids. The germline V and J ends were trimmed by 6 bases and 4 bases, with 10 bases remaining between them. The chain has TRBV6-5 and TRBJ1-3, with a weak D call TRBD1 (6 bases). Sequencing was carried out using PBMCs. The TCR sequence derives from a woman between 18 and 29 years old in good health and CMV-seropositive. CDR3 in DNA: TGTGCCAGCAGAGGGGGATCAGGAAACACCATATATTTT. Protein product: CASRGGSGNTIYF.